The 9 T cell receptor beta chains in this list originate from one sample, sequenced in a study of tumor-infiltrating lymphocytes in primary liver carcinoma. It was from roughly 20-30 mg of unsorted bulk tissue that RNA and DNA were co-extracted. TCR beta cDNA was made from 400 to 600 ng total RNA with a constant-region primer. Three rounds of nested multiplex PCR with slightly modified ARM-PCR produced TCR beta libraries. PCR rounds one and two used TRBV1-TRBV30 forward primers with a C-beta reverse primer for 10 cycles each. Each CDR3 protein gets one entry after TCRdb re-called the multiplex PCR reads with MiXCR. Seen here are 80,000 or so distinct CDR3 sequences, around 75% observed once, and the top ten hold roughly 13%. Material: liver tumor tissue from sampling region 4. As to subset: tumor region T4, right-lateral pole. These receptors were obtained from a woman aged 55-70 years with primary liver carcinoma and hepatitis B virus infection.

This clonotype was observed many times. The rearrangement uses TRBV12-3 or TRBV12-4 and TRBJ2-7, with D possibly matching TRBD2 (6 bases). Trimming took off 4 bases at V and 0 bases at J, with 10 bases between the two ends. The CDR3 totals 14 residues. The chain's CDR3 is CASSSGVSSYEQYF. The CDR3 bases are TGTGCCAGCAGTTCGGGGGTGTCCTCCTACGAGCAGTACTTC.

Concerning this clonotype itself: At one end, the junction sequence differs from germline, possibly due to a read error. V usage is TRBV6-5 and J usage is TRBJ2-7; TRBD1 matches at 7 bases. The CDR3 is made up of 14 amino acids. From germline, CDR1 is MNHEY and CDR2 SVGAGI. The CDR3 here is CASGDRDSSYKQYF. CDR3 nucleotides: TGTGCCAGCGGAGACCGGGACAGCTCCTACAAGCAGTACTTC.

This clonotype was seen more than once but under ten times. An end of the junction differs from the germline gene, which may be a read error. This chain uses TRBV29-1 with TRBJ2-2; tentatively, D is TRBD1 (6 bases). The germline V gene has CDR1 SQVTM and CDR2 ANQGSEA. The CDR3 is made up of 13 amino acids. This CDR3 is CIVTGHSGGELFF. The DNA for the CDR3 is TGTATCGTCACGGGACACTCGGGCGGGGAGCTGTTTTTT.

The V call is TRBV2, the J call TRBJ2-7; D is perhaps TRBD2 (6 bases). V gave up 5 bases and J gave up 7 bases, with 24 bases separating them. From germline, CDR1 is SNHLY and CDR2 FYNNEI. This CDR3 is built from 16 residues. In DNA form, the CDR3 reads TGTGCCAGCAGTCTCCAGGGCGGGGCCAGTACGGGGGAGCAGTACTTC. This translates into CASSLQGGASTGEQYF.

The V call is TRBV5-1, the J call TRBJ2-3; the D gene is possibly TRBD2 (5 bases). The V end was cut by 9 bases, the J end by 3 bases, with 17 bases between. Germline loops: CDR1 SGHRS, CDR2 YFSETQ. The CDR3 covers 14 residues. CDR3 in DNA: TGCGCCACATCTACAAGGAGGAGGACAGATACGCAGTATTTT. Its translation is CATSTRRRTDTQYF.

This clonotype was seen just once. V and J are TRBV12-3 or TRBV12-4 and TRBJ2-5; D tentatively reads TRBD1 or TRBD2 (5 bases each). The length of the CDR3 is 17 residues. V shed 2 bases and J shed 3 bases, with 19 bases lying between them. DNA for the CDR3: TGTGCCAGCAGTTTAACGGGACGAGGGCTACGAAAAGAGACCCAGTACTTC. This sequence encodes CASSLTGRGLRKETQYF.

As concerns this clonotype: One junction end does not reproduce the germline sequence, and a read error may be involved. The chain joins TRBV11-2 to TRBJ2-7; a weak D match, TRBD1 (6 bases). The CDR3 is 15 amino acids. Per germline, CDR1 SGHAT and CDR2 FQNNGV. CDR3 sequence: CASSSHLGHIYEQYF. The CDR3 region has the DNA TGTGCCAGCAGCTCTCACCTGGGACATATTTACGAACAGTACTTT.

The CDR3 loop reads CASSYSDSASNDQFF. The CDR3 coding sequence is TGTGCCAGCAGTTACTCGGATTCAGCTAGCAACGACCAGTTCTTC. V usage is TRBV6-5 and J usage is TRBJ2-1; tentatively, D is TRBD2 (5 bases). The CDR3 consists of 15 residues. Per the germline V gene, CDR1 is MNHEY and CDR2 is SVGAGI. V was clipped by 0 bases and J by 13 bases, with 19 bases between them.

This clonotype has only a few counts. V and J are TRBV7-3 and TRBJ2-3, with TRBD2 matching over 12 bases. V was clipped by 0 bases and J by 0 bases; unmatched bases: 7. Per germline, CDR1 SGHTA and CDR2 FQGTGA. The CDR3 extends over 19 amino acids. The CDR3 DNA is TGTGCCAGCAGCTTAACCCCCCCGACTAGCGGGAGTAGCACAGATACGCAGTATTTT. Amino acids: CASSLTPPTSGSSTDTQYF.